These 19 T cell receptor beta chains were sequenced from one sample in a study of T cell responses to AZD1222 COVID-19 vaccine. Libraries were prepared by immunoSEQ multiplex PCR; TCRdb keeps only in-frame clonotypes and omits some of them. Of tens of thousands of clones in the sample, about 89% were seen once. The sequencing here drew on peripheral blood, taken on day 0 of MenACWY control vaccination. The receptors originated from an adult in good health.

The CDR3 reads CASSPAPGGAFF. The CDR3 nucleotides read TGTGCCAGCAGCCCAGCCCCAGGGGGGGCTTTCTTT. The rearrangement uses TRBV11-2 and TRBJ1-1; 7 nucleotides line up with TRBD1. J lost 11 bases, V lost 5 bases, and 8 bases had no gene match. The germline V gene encodes CDR1 SGHAT and CDR2 FQNNGV. The CDR3 covers 12 residues.

The rearrangement joins TRBV5-4 to TRBJ1-1, with TRBD1 matching over 8 bases. The CDR3 contains 14 residues. The ends lost 2 bases at V and 4 bases at J; junction bases unmatched: 4. Germline V gives CDR1 SGHNT, CDR2 YYREEE (reference sequence). CDR3 amino acids: CASSFRDRGTEAFF. The CDR3 bases are TGTGCCAGCAGCTTCCGTGACAGGGGCACTGAAGCTTTCTTT.

The rearrangement uses TRBV10-2 and TRBJ2-5; TRBD2 matches 7 bases. Unmatched junction bases numbered 8, after V lost 8 bases and J lost 5 bases. CDR1 is WSHSY, CDR2 SAAADI, per germline. This CDR3 contains 13 residues. CDR3 region: CASRAGAGETQYF. As DNA, the CDR3 is TGCGCCAGCCGGGCGGGAGCGGGGGAGACCCAGTACTTC.

A few counts support this clone. J is TRBJ1-2 and V is TRBV7-9; 7 bases line up with TRBD1. CDR3 length: 12 amino acids. The J segment lost 8 bases and the V segment lost 3 bases, leaving 3 bases of the junction unmatched. CDR1 and CDR2 from the germline V gene are SEHNR and FQNEAQ (reference sequence). CDR3 amino acids: CASSLTGRGYTF. The CDR3 coding sequence is TGTGCCAGCAGCTTGACAGGGAGAGGCTACACCTTC. Filled out from reference TRBV7-9 and TRBJ1-2, the complete variable domain reads DTGVSQNPRHKITKRGQNVTFRCDPISEHNRLYWYRQTLGQGPEFLTYFQNEAQLEKSRLLSDRFSAERPKGSFSTLEIQRTEQGDSAMYLCASSLTGRGYTFGSGTRLTVV.

The rearrangement uses TRBV6-4 and TRBJ1-1; D ambiguous. V shed 9 bases and J shed 5 bases, with 16 bases lying between them. The CDR3 contains 13 residues. The germline V gene has CDR1 MRHNA and CDR2 SNTAGT. The chain's CDR3 is CASREGSWTEAFF. The CDR3 nucleotides read TGTGCCAGTAGGGAGGGCTCATGGACTGAAGCTTTCTTT.

The gene calls are TRBV12-3 or TRBV12-4 and TRBJ2-7; a weak D match, TRBD1 (5 bases). This CDR3 contains 12 residues. Trimming left V 6 bases short and J 4 bases short, with 10 bases between. The CDR3 DNA is TGTGCCAGCAGCCCGACAGATTACGAGCAGTACTTC. It translates to CASSPTDYEQYF.

This sequence joins TRBV9 and TRBJ2-7; 7 nucleotides line up with TRBD2. CDR1 and CDR2 (germline): SGDLS, YYNGEE. Trimming cost V 3 bases and J 6 bases; bases outside gene matches: 15. The length of the CDR3 is 16 residues. CDR3 protein: CASSAGRNAGASEQYF. DNA of the CDR3: TGTGCCAGCAGCGCCGGCCGAAACGCGGGAGCCTCCGAGCAGTACTTC.

This clone has a handful of counts. The chain links TRBV10-1 to TRBJ2-5, with D possibly TRBD1 on 5 matching bases. Trimming left V 8 bases short and J 3 bases short, with 10 bases between. The CDR3 runs to 12 residues. Germline assignment: CDR1 WNHNN and CDR2 SYGVQD (reference sequence). This chain's CDR3 is CASGADKETQYF. As DNA, the CDR3 is TGCGCCAGCGGGGCAGACAAAGAGACCCAGTACTTC.

The rearrangement joins TRBV29-1 to TRBJ2-3, with a weak D call TRBD1 (5 bases). CDR1 and CDR2 from the germline V gene are SQVTM and ANQGSEA. The CDR3 is 14 residues long. The V and J ends lost 5 bases and 0 bases respectively, with 12 bases between them. The CDR3: CSVREGASTDTQYF. The CDR3 DNA reads TGCAGCGTTAGGGAAGGGGCTAGCACAGATACGCAGTATTTT.

This clone appeared a single time. The V call is TRBV6-2 or TRBV6-3, the J call TRBJ2-7, with D possibly being TRBD2 (6 bases). V shed 0 bases and J shed 6 bases, with 9 bases lying between them. Germline CDR1 MNHEY, CDR2 SVGEGT. This CDR3 spans 13 amino acids. CDR3 amino acids: CASSYSTSLEQYF. As DNA, the CDR3 is TGTGCCAGCAGTTACTCAACTAGCCTCGAGCAGTACTTC.

V gene TRBV12-3 or TRBV12-4 combines with J gene TRBJ1-1; D gene unclear. Trimming left V 6 bases short and J 4 bases short, with 6 bases between. The CDR3 runs 11 residues. The CDR3 sequence: CASSSSTEAFF. The DNA of the CDR3 is TGTGCCAGCAGCTCCAGCACTGAAGCTTTCTTT.

The chain links TRBV6-5 to TRBJ1-5; D uncertain. Trimming cost V 0 bases and J 6 bases, with 9 bases left between them. This CDR3 has 14 residues. CDR1 is MNHEY, CDR2 SVGAGI, per germline. CDR3 in amino acids: CASSYSREGQPQHF. Here the CDR3 DNA reads TGTGCCAGCAGTTACTCGAGGGAGGGTCAGCCCCAGCATTTT.

The rearrangement joins TRBV4-3 to TRBJ2-4; no reliable D call. From germline, CDR1 is LGHNA and CDR2 YSLEER. Trimming left V 0 bases short and J 1 base short, with 1 base between. There are 13 residues in the CDR3. CDR3: CASSQEAKNIQYF. The CDR3 nucleotides are TGCGCCAGCAGCCAAGAGGCCAAAAACATTCAGTACTTC.

The chain joins TRBV7-9 to TRBJ1-4; D remains unclear. Germline V lookup: CDR1 SEHNR, CDR2 FQNEAQ (reference sequence). CDR3 size: 13 residues. V was cut by 1 base and J by 8 bases, with 8 bases left in between. The CDR3 loop reads CASSLVRLEKLFF. The DNA of the CDR3 is TGTGCCAGCAGCTTAGTACGCTTGGAAAAACTGTTTTTT.

This chain uses TRBV20-1 with TRBJ2-3; D is uncertain. Germline CDR1 and CDR2: DFQATT and SNEGSKA (reference sequence). This CDR3 has 12 amino acids. Trimming took 3 bases from V and 0 from J, leaving 4 bases between them. CDR3 amino acids: CSASWSTDTQYF. DNA for the CDR3: TGCAGTGCTAGTTGGAGCACAGATACGCAGTATTTT.

This chain connects TRBV5-1 to TRBJ2-1; 11 positions agree with TRBD2. The length of the CDR3 is 16 residues. Germline V gene sequence: CDR1 SGHRS, CDR2 YFSETQ. V dropped 2 bases and J dropped 6; count of bases not matched to a gene: 7. The CDR3 DNA reads as TGCGCCAGCAGCTTAGCACTAGCGGGAGAGAGCAATGAGCAGTTCTTC. Translating gives CASSLALAGESNEQFF.

The chain has TRBV6-2 or TRBV6-3 and TRBJ1-5; the D gene is possibly TRBD1 (6 bases). V was clipped by 5 bases and J by 5 bases, with 10 bases between them. Looked up from germline, CDR1 is MNHEY and CDR2 is SVGEGT. CDR3 length: 13 residues. CDR3 nucleotides: TGTGCCAGCAGTGAGGGGGTCTATCAGCCCCAGCATTTT. As protein: CASSEGVYQPQHF.

This clone was observed a single time. The genes are TRBV11-3 and TRBJ2-3; a weak D match, TRBD2 (5 bases). This CDR3 is 17 amino acids long. Per the germline V gene, CDR1 is SGHNT and CDR2 is YENEEA. V shed 2 bases and J shed 5 bases, with 20 bases lying between them. For the CDR3, the DNA is TGTGCCAGCAGCTTATCTTTTTATGGGAGTTCGGAAGATACGCAGTATTTT. Translated, it gives CASSLSFYGSSEDTQYF.

The J gene is TRBJ2-2, the V gene TRBV11-3, with 9 bases identical to TRBD1. Trimming removed 5 bases from V and 4 bases from J; junction bases left unmatched: 8. CDR3 length equals 16 residues. Germline-derived CDR1 and CDR2 are SGHNT and YENEEA. In DNA, the CDR3 is TGTGCCAGCAGCCTCGGGACAGGGCGATCCACCGGGGAGCTGTTTTTT. This sequence encodes CASSLGTGRSTGELFF.